This T cell receptor (beta chain) is from a study of blood T cell repertoires in COVID-19. This CDR3 spans 12 amino acids. TCRdb's table, derived via immunoSEQ multiplex PCR, lists solely in-frame clones and lacks some. The table lists fewer than 350,000 clones, roughly 88% of them singletons. This clonotype was sampled from a woman in her 30s who had recovered from COVID-19. The chain carries TRBV21-1 and TRBJ1-4. TRBV21-1 is a pseudogene segment. Sequencing was done on a sample of PBMCs or T cells enriched from blood (not recorded which). CDR3 protein: CASSKDFKKLFF. The DNA for the CDR3 is TGTGCCAGCAGCAAAGATTTTAAAAAACTGTTTTTT.